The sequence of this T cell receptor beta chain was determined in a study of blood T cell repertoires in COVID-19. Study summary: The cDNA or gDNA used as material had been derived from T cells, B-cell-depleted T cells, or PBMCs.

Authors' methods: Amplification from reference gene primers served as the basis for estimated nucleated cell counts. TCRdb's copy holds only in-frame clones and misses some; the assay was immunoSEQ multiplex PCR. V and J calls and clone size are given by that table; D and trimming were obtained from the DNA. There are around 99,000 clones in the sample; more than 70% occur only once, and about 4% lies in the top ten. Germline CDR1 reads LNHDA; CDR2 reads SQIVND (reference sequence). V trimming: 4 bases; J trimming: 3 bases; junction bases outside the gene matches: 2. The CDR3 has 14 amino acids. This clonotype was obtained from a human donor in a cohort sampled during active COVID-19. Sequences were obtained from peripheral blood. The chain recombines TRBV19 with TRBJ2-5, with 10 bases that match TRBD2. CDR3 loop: CASSTGLAEETQYF. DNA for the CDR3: TGTGCCAGTAGTACTGGACTAGCGGAAGAGACCCAGTACTTC.